The 9 T cell receptor beta chains presented below share a single source sample, sequenced in a study of vaccination effects on CD4 cells after COVID-19. Between days 9 and 11 of culture, CD4+ T cells were separated out. These receptors are not linked to any known antigen. Sequenced by immunoSEQ multiplex PCR; TCRdb stores in-frame clones only, minus some. The data show more than 50,000 clones, 60% to 85% seen once. The material sequenced was CD4+ T cells from PBMCs cultured without peptide, taken before COVID-19 vaccination. These receptors were obtained from a human donor who received a COVID-19 vaccine.

The V and J genes are TRBV10-3 and TRBJ1-1; D may be TRBD1 (5 bases). CDR3 length equals 12 residues. The V and J ends lost 3 bases and 8 bases respectively, with 10 bases between them. Germline CDR1 ENHRY, CDR2 SYGVKD. CDR3 residues: CAISDLRGEAFF. The CDR3 coding sequence is TGTGCCATCAGTGATCTTCGGGGGGAAGCTTTCTTT.

The chain joins TRBV7-3 to TRBJ2-3, with D possibly TRBD2 on 5 matching bases. V lost 2 bases and J lost 0, with 12 bases in between. Germline CDR1 and CDR2: SGHTA and FQGTGA. The CDR3 has 16 residues. CDR3 region: CASSLRGGPSTDTQYF. For the CDR3, the DNA is TGTGCCAGCAGCTTACGTGGCGGGCCGAGCACAGATACGCAGTATTTT.

This clone turned up a few times. This chain joins TRBV18 and TRBJ2-1; 7 bases match TRBD1. Germline-derived CDR1 and CDR2 are KGHSH and LQKENI. CDR3 length equals 15 residues. Trimming took 6 bases from V and 7 from J; bases not matched to a gene: 12. CDR3 bases: TGTGCCAGCTCCGATTCGGGGACAGCGAGGAATGAGCAGTTCTTC. The encoded protein is CASSDSGTARNEQFF.

This clone has a single count. V and J are TRBV7-2 and TRBJ2-3; the D is unclear. Germline V CDR1 and CDR2: SGHTA, FQGNSA. This CDR3 region has 14 residues. Trimming shortened V by 4 bases and J by 0 bases, and 8 bases separated the two germline ends. The CDR3 loop reads CASSSSSSTDTQYF. The CDR3 DNA reads as TGTGCCAGCAGCTCTTCCTCTAGCACAGATACGCAGTATTTT.

The rearrangement links TRBV10-3 to TRBJ1-1, with D possibly TRBD1 on 5 matching bases. The CDR3 is 11 residues long. The V and J ends lost 4 bases and 6 bases respectively, with 6 bases between them. CDR1 is ENHRY and CDR2 is SYGVKD in the germline V gene. Here the CDR3 DNA reads TGTGCCATCAGTGGGGGACCTGAAGCTTTCTTT. It translates to CAISGGPEAFF.

This clone was seen a handful of times. The chain has TRBV5-8 and TRBJ2-2; TRBD1 might be the D (6 bases). The CDR3 runs to 17 residues. The germline CDR1 and CDR2 sequences are SGHTS and YDEGEE. The ends were cut back, 6 bases at V and 6 bases at J, with 24 bases in the middle. CDR3 coding DNA: TGTGCCAGCAACCTTTGGGGTTCGGCGAACAGGGCCGGGGAGCTGTTTTTT. Translating it yields CASNLWGSANRAGELFF.

A few counts support this clone. The chain joins TRBV19 to TRBJ1-6; maybe TRBD1 (6 bases). Germline assignment: CDR1 LNHDA and CDR2 SQIVND (reference sequence). V was trimmed by 5 bases and J by 6 bases, leaving 17 bases between them. The CDR3 length is 16 residues. CDR3 coding DNA: TGTGCCAGTAGTCCTCTCTCGACAGGAGCTAATTCACCCCTCCACTTT. This translates into CASSPLSTGANSPLHF.

In its sample, this clone was seen a few times. The V gene is TRBV10-1, the J gene TRBJ1-4; D is unresolved. Deletions cut 8 bases from V and 8 bases from J, with 12 bases between. The germline V gene has CDR1 WNHNN and CDR2 SYGVQD (reference sequence). CDR3 length: 12 residues. The CDR3 DNA reads as TGCGCCAGCGGGGATATCGGGGAAAAACTGTTTTTT. Protein product: CASGDIGEKLFF.

The chain links TRBV5-1 to TRBJ1-1; TRBD1 aligns across 8 bases. The CDR3 covers 14 residues. Germline V gives CDR1 SGHRS, CDR2 YFSETQ. Trimming took 4 bases from V and 8 from J; bases not matched to a gene: 10. CDR3: CASSVDRGFAEAFF. CDR3 coding DNA: TGCGCCAGCAGCGTTGACAGGGGTTTTGCAGAAGCTTTCTTT.